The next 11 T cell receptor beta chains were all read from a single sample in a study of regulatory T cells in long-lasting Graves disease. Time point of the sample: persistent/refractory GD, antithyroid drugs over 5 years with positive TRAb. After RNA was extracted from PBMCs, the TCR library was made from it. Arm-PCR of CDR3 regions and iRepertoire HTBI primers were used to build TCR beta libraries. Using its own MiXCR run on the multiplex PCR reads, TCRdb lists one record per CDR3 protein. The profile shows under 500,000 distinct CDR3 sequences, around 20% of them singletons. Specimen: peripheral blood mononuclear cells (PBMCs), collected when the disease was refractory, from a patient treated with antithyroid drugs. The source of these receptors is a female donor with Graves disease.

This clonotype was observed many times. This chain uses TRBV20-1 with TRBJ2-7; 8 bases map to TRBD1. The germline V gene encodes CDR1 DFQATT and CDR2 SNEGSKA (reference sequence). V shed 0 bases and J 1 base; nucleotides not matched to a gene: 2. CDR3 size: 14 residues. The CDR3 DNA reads TGCAGTGCTAGAGATCACAGGGGGTCCTACGAGCAGTACTTC. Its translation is CSARDHRGSYEQYF.

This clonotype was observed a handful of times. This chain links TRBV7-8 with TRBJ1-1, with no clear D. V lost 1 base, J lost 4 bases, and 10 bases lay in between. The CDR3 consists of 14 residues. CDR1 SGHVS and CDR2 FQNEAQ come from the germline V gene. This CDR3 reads CASSLVGPGTEAFF. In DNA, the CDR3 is TGTGCCAGCAGCTTAGTAGGCCCGGGCACTGAAGCTTTCTTT.

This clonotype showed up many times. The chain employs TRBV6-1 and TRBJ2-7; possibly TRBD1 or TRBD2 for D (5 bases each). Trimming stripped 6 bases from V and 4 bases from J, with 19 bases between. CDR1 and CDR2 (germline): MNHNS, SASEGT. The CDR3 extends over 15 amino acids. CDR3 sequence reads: CASSISRDGAYEQYF. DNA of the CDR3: TGTGCCAGCAGCATTTCCCGGGACGGAGCTTACGAGCAGTACTTC.

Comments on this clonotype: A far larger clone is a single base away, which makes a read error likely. As DNA, the CDR3 is TGTGCCAGCAGGGGGGGCAGGGGCAAACCCTACGAGCAGTACTTC. This gives the protein CASRGGRGKPYEQYF. The genes are TRBV12-3 or TRBV12-4 and TRBJ2-7; D tentatively reads TRBD1 or TRBD2 (6 bases each). Trimming removed 6 bases at V and 2 bases at J, with 17 bases between. The CDR3 totals 15 residues.

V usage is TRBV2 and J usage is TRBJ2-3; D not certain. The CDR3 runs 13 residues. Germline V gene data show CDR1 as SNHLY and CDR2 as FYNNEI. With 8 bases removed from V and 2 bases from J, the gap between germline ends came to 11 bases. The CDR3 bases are TGTGCCAGCTCCAGCTATACCACAGATACGCAGTATTTT. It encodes CASSSYTTDTQYF. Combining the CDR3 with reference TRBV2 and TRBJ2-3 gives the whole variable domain EPEVTQTPSHQVTQMGQEVILRCVPISNHLYFYWYRQILGQKVEFLVSFYNNEISEKSEIFDDQFSVERPDGSNFTLKIRSTKLEDSAMYFCASSSYTTDTQYFGPGTRLTVL.

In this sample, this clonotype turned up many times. CDR3 in DNA: TGTGCCAGCAGTGACCCCCCTTACGAGCAGTACTTC. Translating it yields CASSDPPYEQYF. The V call is TRBV6-1, the J call TRBJ2-7; D is unresolved. Germline values: CDR1 MNHNS, CDR2 SASEGT. The length of the CDR3 is 12 residues. V lost 3 bases and J 4 bases, leaving 7 bases between the germline ends.

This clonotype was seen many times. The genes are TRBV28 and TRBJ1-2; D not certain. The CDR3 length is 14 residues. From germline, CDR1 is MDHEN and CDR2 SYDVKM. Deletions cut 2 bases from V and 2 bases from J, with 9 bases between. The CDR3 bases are TGTGCCAGCAGTTTAAAAGGGAGAAACTATGGCTACACCTTC. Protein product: CASSLKGRNYGYTF.

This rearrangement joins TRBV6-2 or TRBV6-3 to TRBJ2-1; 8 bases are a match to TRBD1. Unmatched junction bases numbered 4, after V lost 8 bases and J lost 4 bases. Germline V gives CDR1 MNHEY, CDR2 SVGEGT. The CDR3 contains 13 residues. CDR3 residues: CASGGQVYNEQFF. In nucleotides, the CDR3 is TGTGCCAGCGGGGGACAGGTTTACAATGAGCAGTTCTTC.

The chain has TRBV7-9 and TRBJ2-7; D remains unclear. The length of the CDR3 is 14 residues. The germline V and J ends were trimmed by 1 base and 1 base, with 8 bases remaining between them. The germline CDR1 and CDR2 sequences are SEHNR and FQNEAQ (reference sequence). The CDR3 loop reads CASSLGLESYEQYF. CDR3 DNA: TGTGCCAGCAGCTTAGGGCTGGAATCCTACGAGCAGTACTTC.

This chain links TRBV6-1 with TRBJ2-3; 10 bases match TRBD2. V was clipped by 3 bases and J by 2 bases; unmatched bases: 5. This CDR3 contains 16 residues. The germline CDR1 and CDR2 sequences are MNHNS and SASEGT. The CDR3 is CASSDLLAGATDTQYF. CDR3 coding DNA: TGTGCCAGCAGTGATCTGCTAGCGGGGGCCACAGATACGCAGTATTTT.

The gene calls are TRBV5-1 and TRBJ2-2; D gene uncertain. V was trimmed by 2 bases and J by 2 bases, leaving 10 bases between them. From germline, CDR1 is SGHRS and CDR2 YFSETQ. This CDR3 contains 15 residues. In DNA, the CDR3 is TGCGCCAGCAGCTTCTACCCCTTTAACACCGGGGAGCTGTTTTTT. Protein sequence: CASSFYPFNTGELFF.